These 7 T cell receptor beta chains came from one sample sequenced in a study of blood T cell repertoires in COVID-19. Profiled with immunoSEQ multiplex PCR; TCRdb holds only in-frame clones, not every one. The sample yields about 220,000 clones, just under 85% seen once. Sequencing was performed on PBMCs or T cells enriched from blood (not recorded which). The receptors stem from a woman aged 40-49 years with acute COVID-19.

The chain uses TRBV29-1 and TRBJ2-7; tentatively, D is TRBD2 (5 bases). The CDR3 totals 12 residues. The V gene lost 3 bases and the J gene lost 4 bases, with 10 bases spanning the gap. Germline CDR1 and CDR2: SQVTM and ANQGSEA. CDR3 sequence (DNA): TGCAGCGTTGATGGGAGCGGATACGAGCAGTACTTC. It specifies CSVDGSGYEQYF.

CDR3 protein: CASSAPTGDNQPQHF. The CDR3 bases are TGTGCCAGCAGCGCTCCCACAGGGGACAATCAGCCCCAGCATTTT. The chain couples TRBV7-8 to TRBJ1-5; 7 bases are shared with TRBD1. CDR1 and CDR2 from the germline V gene are SGHVS and FQNEAQ. This CDR3 has 15 amino acids. J gave up 3 bases and V 5 bases, and 7 bases lay outside the gene matches.

The chain has TRBV29-1 and TRBJ1-5, with TRBD1 matching over 9 bases. This CDR3 comprises 15 residues. Germline V gives CDR1 SQVTM, CDR2 ANQGSEA. Unmatched junction bases numbered 11, after V lost 7 bases and J lost 4 bases. CDR3 in amino acids: CSAGSGTGINQPQHF. CDR3 sequence (DNA): TGCAGCGCGGGGTCCGGGACAGGGATTAATCAGCCCCAGCATTTT.

This chain uses TRBV9 with TRBJ2-1; 9 bases agree with TRBD1. Unmatched junction bases numbered 11, after V lost 2 bases and J lost 8 bases. This CDR3 spans 16 amino acids. From germline, CDR1 is SGDLS and CDR2 YYNGEE. The CDR3 DNA reads TGTGCCAGCAGCGTGACCCCGGGACAGGGATTCGATGAGCAGTTCTTC. Amino acid sequence: CASSVTPGQGFDEQFF.

CDR3: CASTPLGGPYEQYF. The CDR3, as DNA: TGCGCCAGCACCCCGCTCGGGGGGCCCTACGAGCAGTACTTC. The V gene is TRBV5-1, the J gene TRBJ2-7; a weak D match, TRBD2 (7 bases). Looked up from germline, CDR1 is SGHRS and CDR2 is YFSETQ. This CDR3 spans 14 amino acids. Trimming stripped 6 bases from V and 2 bases from J, with 15 bases between.

This clone was seen repeatedly, ten times or more. The V gene is TRBV5-1, the J gene TRBJ2-7; maybe TRBD1 (6 bases). The CDR3 covers 16 residues. V shed 0 bases and J shed 0 bases, with 13 bases lying between them. In germline, CDR1 is SGHRS, CDR2 YFSETQ. CDR3 nucleotide sequence: TGCGCCAGCAGCTTGGGTTCAGGGGATGGCTCCTACGAGCAGTACTTC. Protein product: CASSLGSGDGSYEQYF.

This clone showed up just once. This chain uses TRBV24-1 with TRBJ1-2, with 8 bases fitting TRBD1. The trim removed 4 bases at V and 6 bases at J, leaving 6 bases unmatched. Germline loops: CDR1 KGHDR, CDR2 SFDVKD. This CDR3 comprises 14 residues. The CDR3 loop is CATSDTRGPHGYTF. The CDR3 bases are TGTGCCACCAGTGACACCAGGGGGCCGCATGGCTACACCTTC.